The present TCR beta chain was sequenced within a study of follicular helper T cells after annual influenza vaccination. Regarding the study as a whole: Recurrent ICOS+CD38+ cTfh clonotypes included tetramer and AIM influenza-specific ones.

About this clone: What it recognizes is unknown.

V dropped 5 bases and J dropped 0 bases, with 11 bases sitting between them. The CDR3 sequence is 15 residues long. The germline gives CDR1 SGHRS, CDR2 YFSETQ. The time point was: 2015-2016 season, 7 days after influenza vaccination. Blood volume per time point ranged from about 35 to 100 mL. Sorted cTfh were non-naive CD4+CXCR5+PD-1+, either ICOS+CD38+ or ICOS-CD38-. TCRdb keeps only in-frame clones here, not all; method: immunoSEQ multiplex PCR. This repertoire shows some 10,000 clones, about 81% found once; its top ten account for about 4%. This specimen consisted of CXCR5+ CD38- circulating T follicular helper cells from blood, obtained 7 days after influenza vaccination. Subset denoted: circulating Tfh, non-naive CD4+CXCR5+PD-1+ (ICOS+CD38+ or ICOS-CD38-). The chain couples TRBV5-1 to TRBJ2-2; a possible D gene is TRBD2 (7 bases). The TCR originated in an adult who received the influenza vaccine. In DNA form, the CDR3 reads TGCGCCAGCAGTAGAGGGGGGGCGAACACCGGGGAGCTGTTTTTT. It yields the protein CASSRGGANTGELFF.